These 22 T cell receptor beta chains came from one sample sequenced in a study of radiation and T cells in renal cell carcinoma. The sample's time point: baseline pretreatment blood. Stated treatment: 15 Gy SBRT to primary tumor, nephrectomy 4 weeks later. Profiling relied on immunoSEQ multiplex PCR, and the TCRdb table lists in-frame clones only, not all of them. The sample shows 130,000 or so clones, approximately 87% of them seen only once. Sequencing was performed on blood, taken from a patient whose treatment included radiotherapy and nephrectomy. Every receptor here comes from a woman aged 45 to 65 with renal cell carcinoma.

The chain couples TRBV2 to TRBJ2-7; D perhaps matches TRBD1 (6 bases). Germline V gene lookup returns CDR1 SNHLY and CDR2 FYNNEI. The CDR3 covers 14 residues. Trimming cost V 7 bases and J 0 bases, with 13 bases left between them. CDR3 amino acids: CASTTDSTSYEQYF. CDR3 bases: TGTGCCAGCACCACGGACAGCACCTCCTACGAGCAGTACTTC.

The chain carries TRBV7-2 and TRBJ2-7; no reliable D call. This CDR3 region has 13 residues. V lost 5 bases and J lost 3, with 11 bases in between. Germline CDR1 and CDR2: SGHTA and FQGNSA. The CDR3, as DNA: TGTGCCAGCAGCCTAACAAGAAACTACGAGCAGTACTTC. Its protein product is CASSLTRNYEQYF.

The chain is built from TRBV19 and TRBJ2-7, with 9 bases lining up with TRBD1. Germline V CDR1 and CDR2: LNHDA, SQIVND (reference sequence). Unmatched junction bases numbered 7, after V lost 10 bases and J lost 6 bases. The CDR3 is made up of 12 amino acids. CDR3 coding DNA: TGTGCCACCGGGACAGGGTACGGCGAGCAGTACTTC. Amino acid sequence: CATGTGYGEQYF. The full variable domain, its missing parts supplied by reference TRBV19 and TRBJ2-7, is DGGITQSPKYLFRKEGQNVTLSCEQNLNHDAMYWYRQDPGQGLRLIYYSQIVNDFQKGDIAEGYSVSREKKESFPLTVTSAQKNPTAFYLCATGTGYGEQYFGPGTRLTVT.

This chain links TRBV25-1 with TRBJ2-7, with a tentative D call TRBD2 (5 bases). There are 13 residues in the CDR3. From germline, CDR1 is MGHDK and CDR2 SYGVNS. V lost 3 bases, J lost 5 bases, and 11 bases lay in between. CDR3 protein: CASSDSDFNEQYF. The CDR3 DNA sequence: TGTGCCAGCAGTGACTCGGACTTCAACGAGCAGTACTTC.

The chain has TRBV4-3 and TRBJ1-5; D unresolved. Germline V lookup: CDR1 LGHNA, CDR2 YSLEER. V shed 1 base and J shed 4 bases, with 11 bases lying between them. The CDR3 consists of 15 residues. The CDR3 here is CASSQVLRANQPQHF. CDR3 bases: TGCGCCAGCAGCCAAGTCTTAAGGGCGAATCAGCCCCAGCATTTT.

The rearrangement uses TRBV6-5 and TRBJ2-7, with TRBD1 matching 8 bases. This CDR3 comprises 14 residues. With V trimmed by 4 bases and J by 3 bases, 5 bases remained unmatched. Germline V gives CDR1 MNHEY, CDR2 SVGAGI. The CDR3 nucleotides read TGTGCCAGCAGTTTCCGGGACAGGTTCTACGAGCAGTACTTC. Translation gives CASSFRDRFYEQYF.

The chain recombines TRBV7-2 with TRBJ2-3, with D possibly called TRBD1 or TRBD2 (6 bases each). The germline V gene has CDR1 SGHTA and CDR2 FQGNSA. Trimming pared 1 base from V and 2 bases from J, leaving 10 bases between. The CDR3 length is 15 residues. The CDR3 loop reads CASSLGGANTDTQYF. The CDR3 DNA reads as TGTGCCAGCAGCTTAGGGGGGGCTAACACAGATACGCAGTATTTT.

The genes are TRBV28 and TRBJ2-7; TRBD1 agrees at 9 bases. This CDR3 is 13 amino acids long. Trimming cost V 6 bases and J 6 bases; bases outside gene matches: 6. Per germline, CDR1 MDHEN and CDR2 SYDVKM. CDR3 in DNA: TGTGCCAGCAGGTTCACAGGGGGCTCCGAGCAGTACTTC. This gives the protein CASRFTGGSEQYF.

The gene calls are TRBV5-4 and TRBJ1-2; D remains unclear. Germline CDR1 and CDR2: SGHNT and YYREEE (reference sequence). The CDR3 loop spans 13 amino acids. With 2 bases removed from V and 0 bases from J, the gap between germline ends came to 5 bases. CDR3 nucleotide sequence: TGTGCCAGCAGCTTTGGGGCTAACTATGGCTACACCTTC. This sequence encodes CASSFGANYGYTF.

This rearrangement joins TRBV19 to TRBJ2-2; 8 bases fit TRBD1. Germline V lookup: CDR1 LNHDA, CDR2 SQIVND (reference sequence). The V gene end was trimmed by 6 bases and the J gene end by 1 base; junction bases not matched to a gene: 4. The CDR3 is 15 amino acids. CDR3 sequence: CASRGQVGNTGELFF. CDR3 coding DNA: TGTGCCAGTAGGGGACAGGTGGGGAACACCGGGGAGCTGTTTTTT.

This chain's CDR3 is CASSPSRGLDYGYTF. As DNA, the CDR3 is TGCGCCAGCAGTCCGAGTAGAGGGTTAGACTATGGCTACACCTTC. The V and J genes are TRBV4-3 and TRBJ1-2, with D unclear. CDR1 LGHNA and CDR2 YSLEER come from the germline V gene. The CDR3 is 15 amino acids. V was shortened by 6 bases and J by 3 bases, with 17 bases between the two germline ends.

This clone appeared a few times. The gene calls are TRBV19 and TRBJ1-1; D is unclear. Germline CDR1 is LNHDA and CDR2 is SQIVND (reference sequence). With 7 bases removed from V and 0 bases from J, the gap between germline ends came to 12 bases. This CDR3 contains 14 residues. The CDR3 loop reads CASTRLTMNTEAFF. The CDR3 DNA follows: TGTGCCAGTACTAGACTGACGATGAACACTGAAGCTTTCTTT.

V usage is TRBV7-2 and J usage is TRBJ1-2; a possible D gene is TRBD1 (5 bases). The CDR3 consists of 14 residues. The V end was cut by 7 bases, the J end by 0 bases, with 12 bases between. The V gene's germline CDR1 is SGHTA and CDR2 FQGNSA. The CDR3 DNA reads TGTGCCAGCACCCGGGGGGGACCTAACTATGGCTACACCTTC. Its protein product is CASTRGGPNYGYTF.

The chain carries TRBV19 and TRBJ1-1; TRBD1 agrees at 9 bases. V dropped 6 bases and J dropped 4; count of bases not matched to a gene: 6. Per germline, CDR1 LNHDA and CDR2 SQIVND (reference sequence). The CDR3 runs 14 residues. The CDR3 here is CASSLGQGGTEAFF. Written as DNA, the CDR3 is TGTGCCAGTAGCCTGGGACAGGGCGGCACTGAAGCTTTCTTT.

The chain joins TRBV27 to TRBJ2-3, with TRBD1 as a possible D gene (6 bases). V lost 5 bases, J lost 0 bases, and 15 bases lay in between. The CDR3 has 16 amino acids. Germline CDR1 reads MNHEY; CDR2 reads SMNVEV (reference sequence). The CDR3 sequence is CASSTPGTSSTDTQYF. The CDR3 DNA sequence: TGTGCCAGCAGTACTCCCGGGACAAGTAGCACAGATACGCAGTATTTT.

The CDR3 sequence: CATSRVGSFAYEQYF. CDR3 DNA sequence: TGTGCCACCAGCAGAGTGGGCAGCTTCGCCTACGAGCAGTACTTC. This sequence joins TRBV15 and TRBJ2-7; D gene ambiguous. V dropped 1 base and J dropped 2 bases, with 12 bases sitting between them. CDR1 LNHNV and CDR2 YYDKDF come from the germline V gene (reference sequence). The CDR3 covers 15 residues.

The rearrangement joins TRBV5-1 to TRBJ2-2; maybe TRBD1 (6 bases). V lost 0 bases and J 5 bases, leaving 14 bases between the germline ends. The germline V gene encodes CDR1 SGHRS and CDR2 YFSETQ. The CDR3 is made up of 16 amino acids. This CDR3 is CASSLGGVQGTGELFF. The CDR3 DNA reads as TGCGCCAGCAGCTTGGGAGGGGTCCAGGGGACCGGGGAGCTGTTTTTT.

This rearrangement joins TRBV27 to TRBJ2-5; no clear D gene. Trimming pared 3 bases from V and 2 bases from J, leaving 10 bases between. CDR1 MNHEY and CDR2 SMNVEV come from the germline V gene (reference sequence). The CDR3 is 14 amino acids. The CDR3 protein is CASSFSGHQETQYF. The CDR3 DNA reads as TGTGCCAGCAGTTTTTCCGGGCATCAAGAGACCCAGTACTTC.

This clone came up a few times. This chain links TRBV19 with TRBJ2-7, with a weak D call TRBD2 (5 bases). Germline V CDR1 and CDR2: LNHDA, SQIVND (reference sequence). The CDR3 contains 14 residues. V dropped 1 base and J dropped 0 bases, with 7 bases sitting between them. The CDR3 spells CASSIVGSSYEQYF. CDR3 DNA sequence: TGTGCCAGTAGTATAGTTGGGAGCTCCTACGAGCAGTACTTC.

CDR3: CASSQATSGTYEQYF. The CDR3, as DNA: TGCGCCAGCAGCCAAGCGACTAGCGGTACCTACGAGCAGTACTTC. This chain uses TRBV4-3 with TRBJ2-7; 9 positions match TRBD2. The J segment lost 2 bases and the V segment lost 1 base, leaving 3 bases of the junction unmatched. Germline V lookup: CDR1 LGHNA, CDR2 YSLEER. The CDR3 sequence is 15 residues long.

J is TRBJ1-2 and V is TRBV11-3; 8 bases align to TRBD1. Germline-derived CDR1 and CDR2 are SGHNT and YENEEA. The ends lost 3 bases at V and 8 bases at J; junction bases unmatched: 5. The CDR3 spans 13 residues. The CDR3 region has the DNA TGTGCCAGCAGCTTCGGACAGGGTTTAGGCTACACCTTC. It translates to CASSFGQGLGYTF.

The CDR3 DNA sequence: TGCGCCAGCGGAGTTGACAGTTTGGGGTTATACGAGCAGTACTTC. Amino acids: CASGVDSLGLYEQYF. The chain uses TRBV5-1 and TRBJ2-7; maybe TRBD1 (5 bases). Germline CDR1 SGHRS, CDR2 YFSETQ. V gave up 7 bases and J gave up 4 bases, with 21 bases separating them. This CDR3 comprises 15 residues. Full variable domain (remainder filled in from reference TRBV5-1 and TRBJ2-7): KAGVTQTPRYLIKTRGQQVTLSCSPISGHRSVSWYQQTPGQGLQFLFEYFSETQRNKGNFPGRFSGRQFSNSRSEMNVSTLELGDSALYLCASGVDSLGLYEQYFGPGTRLTVT.